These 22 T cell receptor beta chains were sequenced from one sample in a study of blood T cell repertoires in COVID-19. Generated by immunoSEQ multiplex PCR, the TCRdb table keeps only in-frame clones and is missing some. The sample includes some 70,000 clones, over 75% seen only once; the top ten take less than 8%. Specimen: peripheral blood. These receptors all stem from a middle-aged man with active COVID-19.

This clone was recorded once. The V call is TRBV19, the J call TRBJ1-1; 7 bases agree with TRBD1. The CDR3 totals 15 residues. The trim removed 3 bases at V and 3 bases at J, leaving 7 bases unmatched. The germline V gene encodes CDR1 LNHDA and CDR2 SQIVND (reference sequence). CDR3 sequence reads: CASSIGTALDTEAFF. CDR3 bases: TGTGCCAGTAGTATCGGGACAGCCCTGGACACTGAAGCTTTCTTT.

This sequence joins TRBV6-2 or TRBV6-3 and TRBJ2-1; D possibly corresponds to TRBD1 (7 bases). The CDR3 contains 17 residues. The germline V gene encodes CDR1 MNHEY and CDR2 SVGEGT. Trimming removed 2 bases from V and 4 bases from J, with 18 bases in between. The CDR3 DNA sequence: TGTGCCAGCAGTTACGGGGGGTCGGGGACAGCTTACAATGAGCAGTTCTTC. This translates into CASSYGGSGTAYNEQFF.

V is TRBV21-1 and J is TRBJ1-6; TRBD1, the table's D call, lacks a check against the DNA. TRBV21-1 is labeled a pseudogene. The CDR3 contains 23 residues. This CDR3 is CASSPLKSGTVTYPDHYNSPLHF. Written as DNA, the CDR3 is TGTGCCAGCAGTCCCCTTAAATCCGGGACAGTCACTTACCCCGATCATTATAATTCACCCCTCCACTTT.

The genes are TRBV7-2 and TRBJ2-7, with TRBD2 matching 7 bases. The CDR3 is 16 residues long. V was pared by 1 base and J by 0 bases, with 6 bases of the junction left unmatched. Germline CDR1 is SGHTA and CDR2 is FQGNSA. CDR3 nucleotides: TGTGCCAGCAGCTTAGGAGGCGGGGGTAGCTCCTACGAGCAGTACTTC. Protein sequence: CASSLGGGGSSYEQYF. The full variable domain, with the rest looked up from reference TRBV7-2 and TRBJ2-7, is GAGVSQSPSNKVTEKGKDVELRCDPISGHTALYWYRQSLGQGLEFLIYFQGNSAPDKSGLPSDRFSAERTGGSVSTLTIQRTQQEDSAVYLCASSLGGGGSSYEQYFGPGTRLTVT.

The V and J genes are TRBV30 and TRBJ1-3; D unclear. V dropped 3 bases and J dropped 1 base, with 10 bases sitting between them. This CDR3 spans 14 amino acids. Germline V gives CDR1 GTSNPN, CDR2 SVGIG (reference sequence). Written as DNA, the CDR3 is TGTGCCTGGAGGTGGGAGGTGTCTGGAAACACCATATATTTT. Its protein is CAWRWEVSGNTIYF.

The CDR3: CASSLTGQVSYEQYF. The CDR3 DNA is TGTGCCAGCAGCTTAACCGGACAGGTTTCCTACGAGCAGTACTTC. The chain carries TRBV7-8 and TRBJ2-7; 7 bases fit TRBD1. Germline loops: CDR1 SGHVS, CDR2 FQNEAQ. The CDR3 is made up of 15 amino acids. Germline trimming cut 2 bases from V and 1 base from J; bases unmatched to any gene: 5.

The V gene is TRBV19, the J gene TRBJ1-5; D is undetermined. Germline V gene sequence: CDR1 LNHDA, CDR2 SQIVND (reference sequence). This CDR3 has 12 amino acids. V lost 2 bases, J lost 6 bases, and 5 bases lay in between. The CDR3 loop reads CASSILSQPQHF. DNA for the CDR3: TGTGCCAGTAGTATATTGAGTCAGCCCCAGCATTTT.

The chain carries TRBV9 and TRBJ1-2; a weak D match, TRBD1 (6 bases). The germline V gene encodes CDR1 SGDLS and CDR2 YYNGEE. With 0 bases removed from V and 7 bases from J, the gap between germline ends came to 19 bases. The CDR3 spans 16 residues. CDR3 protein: CASSVGGGGIPLGYTF. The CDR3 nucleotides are TGTGCCAGCAGCGTAGGGGGAGGGGGGATCCCCCTTGGCTACACCTTC.

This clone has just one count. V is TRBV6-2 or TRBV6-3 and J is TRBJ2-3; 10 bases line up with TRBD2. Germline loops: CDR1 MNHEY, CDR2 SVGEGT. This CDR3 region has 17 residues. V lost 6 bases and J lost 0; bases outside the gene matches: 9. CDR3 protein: CASSSNSGRPSTDTQYF. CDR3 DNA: TGTGCCAGCAGCAGCAATAGCGGGAGGCCGAGCACAGATACGCAGTATTTT.

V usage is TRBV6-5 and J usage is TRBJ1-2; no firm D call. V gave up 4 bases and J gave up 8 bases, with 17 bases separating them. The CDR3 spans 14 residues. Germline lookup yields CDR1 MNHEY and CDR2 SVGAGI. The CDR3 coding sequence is TGTGCCAGCAGTTCCTGGACTGCCTTAGAGGGCTACACCTTC. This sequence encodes CASSSWTALEGYTF.

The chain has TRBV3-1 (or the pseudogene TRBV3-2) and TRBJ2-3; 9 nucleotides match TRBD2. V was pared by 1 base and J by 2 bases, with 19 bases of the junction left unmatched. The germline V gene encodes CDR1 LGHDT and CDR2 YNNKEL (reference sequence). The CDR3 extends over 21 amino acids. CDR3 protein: CASSQGYMSGRGLADTDTQYF. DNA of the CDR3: TGTGCCAGCAGCCAAGGATACATGTCCGGACGGGGACTAGCAGACACAGATACGCAGTATTTT.

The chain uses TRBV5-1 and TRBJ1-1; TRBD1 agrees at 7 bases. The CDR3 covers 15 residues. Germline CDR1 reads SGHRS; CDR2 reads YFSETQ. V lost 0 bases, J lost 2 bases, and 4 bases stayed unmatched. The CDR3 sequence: CASSLEGAPNTEAFF. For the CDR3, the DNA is TGCGCCAGCAGCTTGGAGGGGGCTCCTAACACTGAAGCTTTCTTT.

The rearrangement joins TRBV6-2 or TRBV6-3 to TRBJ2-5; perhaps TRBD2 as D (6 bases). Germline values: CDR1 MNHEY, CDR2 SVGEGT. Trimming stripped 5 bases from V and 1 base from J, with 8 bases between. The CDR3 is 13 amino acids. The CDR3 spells CASSPGSQETQYF. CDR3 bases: TGTGCCAGCAGTCCCGGGAGCCAAGAGACCCAGTACTTC.

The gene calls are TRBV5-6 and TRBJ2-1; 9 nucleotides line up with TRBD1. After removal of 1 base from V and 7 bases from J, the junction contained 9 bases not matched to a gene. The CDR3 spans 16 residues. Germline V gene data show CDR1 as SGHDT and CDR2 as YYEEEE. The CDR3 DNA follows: TGTGCCAGCAGCTTGCCTGGGACAGGGTTATTGAATGAGCAGTTCTTC. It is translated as CASSLPGTGLLNEQFF. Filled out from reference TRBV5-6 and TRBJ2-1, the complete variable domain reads DAGVTQSPTHLIKTRGQQVTLRCSPKSGHDTVSWYQQALGQGPQFIFQYYEEEERQRGNFPDRFSGHQFPNYSSELNVNALLLGDSALYLCASSLPGTGLLNEQFFGPGTRLTVL.

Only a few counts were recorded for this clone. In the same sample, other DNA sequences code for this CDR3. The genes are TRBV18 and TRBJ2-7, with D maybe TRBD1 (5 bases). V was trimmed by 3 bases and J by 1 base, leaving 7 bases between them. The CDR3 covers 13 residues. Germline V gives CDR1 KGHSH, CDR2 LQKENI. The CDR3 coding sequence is TGTGCCAGCTCACCCGACAGTTCCTACGAGCAGTACTTC. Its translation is CASSPDSSYEQYF.

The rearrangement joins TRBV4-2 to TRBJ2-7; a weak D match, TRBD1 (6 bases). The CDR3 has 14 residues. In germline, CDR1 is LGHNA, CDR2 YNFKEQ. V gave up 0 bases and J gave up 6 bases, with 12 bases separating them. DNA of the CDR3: TGTGCCAGCAGCCAAGACAGGGGTTTGCGCGAGCAGTACTTC. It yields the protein CASSQDRGLREQYF.

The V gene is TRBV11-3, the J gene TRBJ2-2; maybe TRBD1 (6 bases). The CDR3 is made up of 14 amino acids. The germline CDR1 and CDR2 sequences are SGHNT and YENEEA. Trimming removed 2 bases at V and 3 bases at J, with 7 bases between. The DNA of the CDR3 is TGTGCCAGCAGCTTACAGGGGTACACCGGGGAGCTGTTTTTT. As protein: CASSLQGYTGELFF.

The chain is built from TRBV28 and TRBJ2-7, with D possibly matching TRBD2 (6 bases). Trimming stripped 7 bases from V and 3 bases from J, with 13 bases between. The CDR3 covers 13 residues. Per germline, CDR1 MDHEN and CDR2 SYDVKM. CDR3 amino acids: CASTRELVYEQYF. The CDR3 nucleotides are TGTGCCAGCACCCGGGAGCTCGTCTACGAGCAGTACTTC.

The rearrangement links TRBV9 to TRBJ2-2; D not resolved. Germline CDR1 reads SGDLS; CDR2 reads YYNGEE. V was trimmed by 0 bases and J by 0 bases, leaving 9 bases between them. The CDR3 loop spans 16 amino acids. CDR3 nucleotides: TGTGCCAGCAGCGTAGCTAGAGCTGCGAACACCGGGGAGCTGTTTTTT. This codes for CASSVARAANTGELFF.

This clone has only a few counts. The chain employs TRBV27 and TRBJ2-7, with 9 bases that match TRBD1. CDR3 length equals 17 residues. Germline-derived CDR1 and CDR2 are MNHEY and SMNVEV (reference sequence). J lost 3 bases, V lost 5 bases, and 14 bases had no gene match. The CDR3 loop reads CASSIPLTGGKGYEQYF. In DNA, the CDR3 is TGTGCCAGCAGTATCCCCCTGACAGGGGGAAAAGGCTACGAGCAGTACTTC.

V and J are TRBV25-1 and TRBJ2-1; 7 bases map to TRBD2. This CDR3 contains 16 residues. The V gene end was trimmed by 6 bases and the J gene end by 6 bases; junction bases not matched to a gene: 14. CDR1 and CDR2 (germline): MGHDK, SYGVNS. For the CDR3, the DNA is TGTGCCAGCAGCGCCTCTGGGGCGGGAGATTCCAATGAGCAGTTCTTC. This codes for CASSASGAGDSNEQFF.

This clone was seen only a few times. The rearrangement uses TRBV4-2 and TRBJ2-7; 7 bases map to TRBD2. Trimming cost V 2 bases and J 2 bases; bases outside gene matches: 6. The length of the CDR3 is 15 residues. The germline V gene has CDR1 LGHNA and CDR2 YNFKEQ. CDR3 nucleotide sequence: TGTGCCAGCAGCCAAATTGGGGGGGAGACCTACGAGCAGTACTTC. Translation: CASSQIGGETYEQYF.